The clone carrying this T cell receptor (beta chain) has just a few counts. This sample stems from a study of beta chain features in type 1 diabetes. V dropped 1 base and J dropped 3; count of bases not matched to a gene: 8. CDR3 size: 16 residues. Germline CDR1 reads SGHTA; CDR2 reads FQGTGA. The entirety of the isolated RNA underwent reverse transcription, so expressed TCRB transcripts were sequenced. Data came from immunoSEQ multiplex PCR; TCRdb stores just in-frame clones and leaves some out. This sample yields 350,000 to 400,000 clones, of which approximately 16% are seen a single time; approximately 0.02% belongs to the top ten.

This clonotype was sampled from a woman younger than 35 in good health. Material for sequencing was naive CD4+ T cells from blood. The V gene is TRBV7-3, the J gene TRBJ2-7, with TRBD1 matching over 8 bases. CDR3 amino acids: CASSLNPSGTGYEQYF. The CDR3 bases are TGTGCCAGCAGCTTAAACCCGTCCGGGACAGGCTACGAGCAGTACTTC.